This T cell receptor beta chain was identified in a study of blood T cell repertoires in COVID-19. Looking at the study overall: T cells, B-cell-depleted T cells, or PBMCs supplied cDNA or gDNA.

The CDR3 covers 15 residues. Losses at the gene ends were 6 bases for V and 8 bases for J; bases not matched to a gene: 13. Germline CDR1 and CDR2: MDHEN and SYDVKM. In the authors' methods: The authors estimated nucleated cell counts from reference gene primer amplification. Profiling relied on immunoSEQ multiplex PCR, and the TCRdb table lists in-frame clones only, not all of them. Clone size and V and J calls were adopted from that table, with D and trimming inferred from the DNA. Seen here are about 380,000 clones, around 89% observed once, and the top ten hold roughly 1.2%. Participants reported their clinical history, and cohort assignment relied on those reports. Cohort 3 donors counted as recovered after two negative PCRs, clearance, or resolved symptoms.

This sequence joins TRBV28 and TRBJ2-1, with TRBD1 matching 7 bases. This TCR was recovered from a woman between 18 and 29 years old who had recovered from COVID-19. The sample comprised PBMCs or T cells enriched from blood (not recorded which). The CDR3 here is CASSFLTTGDYEQFF. CDR3 DNA: TGTGCCAGCAGCTTTCTGACCACAGGGGATTATGAGCAGTTCTTC.